This T cell receptor (beta chain) was obtained from a study of T-cell reconstitution after alpha-beta-depleted transplantation in children. In this sample, this clonotype turned up many times. Its antigen remains unknown. As it was prepared, the TCRbeta library received unique molecular identifiers. TCRdb independently ran MiXCR on the PCR reads; one entry per CDR3 protein. This table holds around 270,000 distinct CDR3 sequences, 6% to 10% found once. Study-wide results and limits: Among T cells one year after transplant, newly produced cells accounted for most counts and diversity.

The clonotype originates from a female patient aged 2-10 years who had a stem cell transplant for Fanconi anemia, so the T cells may come from the graft donor. The specimen was peripheral blood, collected 360 days after TCRalphabeta/CD19-depleted stem cell transplant.

CDR3 region: CAWGRSATGELFF. CDR3 sequence (DNA): TGTGCTTGGGGTCGGTCGGCCACCGGGGAGCTGTTTTTT. The genes are TRBV12-3 or TRBV12-4 and TRBJ2-2; D is unclear. The CDR3 extends over 13 amino acids.